This T cell receptor beta chain was found in a study of T cells in Graves' hyperthyroidism and ophthalmopathy. Whole-study results and caveats: In the blood, most expanded thyroid clonotypes above 0.001 appeared as well.

RNA transcripts provided the source from which TCR beta CDR3 regions were amplified. The HTBI primer set was used in a first-round RT-PCR of the TCR CDR3. From the multiplex PCR reads, TCRdb called clonotypes with MiXCR, one entry per CDR3 protein. Among about 620,000 distinct CDR3 sequences listed, about 16% were seen once. The table lists this clonotype with many counts. As yet, its antigen is unknown. The CDR3 extends over 12 amino acids. Germline assignment: CDR1 SNHLY and CDR2 FYNNEI. The V end was cut by 1 base, the J end by 7 bases, with 7 bases between. Newly diagnosed hyperthyroidism, duration under 2 months, in patients aged 18 to 65. Exclusion of patients followed from uncontrolled infection, other autoimmune disease, pregnancy or lactation. On the basis of clinical symptoms, serum thyroxine and TRAb, thyroid ultrasound and orbital computed tomography, diagnoses were made.

The TCR originated in a woman younger than 45 with Graves' hyperthyroidism. This chain links TRBV2 with TRBJ1-1; D gene unclear. The sequenced material came from blood. CDR3 loop: CASSEGPIEAFF. The DNA for the CDR3 is TGTGCCAGCAGTGAAGGGCCAATTGAAGCTTTCTTT.